This T cell receptor beta chain was captured by sequencing in a study of OX40 agonist ivuxolimab in advanced cancers. The wider study: Earlier treatment with anti-PD-1, anti-PD-L1 or anti-CTLA-4 was permitted, and about 40% had received some. General study findings and limits: In general, CD8+ T cells held more expanded clones than CD4+ did, on average.

The method was immunoSEQ multiplex PCR; TCRdb's version includes in-frame clones alone and lacks a portion of them. The sample records about 30,000 clones, around three quarters being singletons. Trimming removed 5 bases from V and 7 bases from J, with 23 bases in between. The CDR3 is 16 residues long. Germline values: CDR1 SEHNR, CDR2 FQNEAQ (reference sequence). On this clone itself: As yet, its antigen is unknown.

Researchers took blood at baseline, on cycle 4 day 1, and on cycle 7 day 1. The chain recombines TRBV7-9 with TRBJ1-2; D might be TRBD1 (5 bases). The TCR originated in an adult with an advanced solid tumor such as melanoma, head and neck, liver or kidney cancer. The source material was CD4+ or CD8+ T cells sorted from blood, sampled in a trial of the OX40 agonist ivuxolimab. Here the CDR3 DNA reads TGTGCCAGCAGCCGACCCGTGAGAGGGGAAGACGGTGGCTACACCTTC. Its protein product is CASSRPVRGEDGGYTF.